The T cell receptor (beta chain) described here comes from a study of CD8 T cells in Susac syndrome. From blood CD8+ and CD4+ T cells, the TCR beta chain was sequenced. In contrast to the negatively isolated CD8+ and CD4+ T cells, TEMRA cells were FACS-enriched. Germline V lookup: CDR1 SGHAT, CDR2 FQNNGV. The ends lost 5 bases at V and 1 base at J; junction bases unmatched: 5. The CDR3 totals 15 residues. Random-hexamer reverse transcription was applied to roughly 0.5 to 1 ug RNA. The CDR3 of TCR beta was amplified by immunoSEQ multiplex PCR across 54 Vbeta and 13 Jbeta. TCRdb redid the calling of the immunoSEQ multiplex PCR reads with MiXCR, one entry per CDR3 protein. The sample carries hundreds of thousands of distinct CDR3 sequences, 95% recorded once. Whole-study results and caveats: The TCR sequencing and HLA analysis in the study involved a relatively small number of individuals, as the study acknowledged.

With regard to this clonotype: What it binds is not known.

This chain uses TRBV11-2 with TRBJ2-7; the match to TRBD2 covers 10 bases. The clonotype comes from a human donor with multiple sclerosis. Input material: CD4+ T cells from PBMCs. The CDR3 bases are TGTGCCAGCAGCCCGCTAGCGGGAGCATCCTACGAGCAGTACTTC. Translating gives CASSPLAGASYEQYF.